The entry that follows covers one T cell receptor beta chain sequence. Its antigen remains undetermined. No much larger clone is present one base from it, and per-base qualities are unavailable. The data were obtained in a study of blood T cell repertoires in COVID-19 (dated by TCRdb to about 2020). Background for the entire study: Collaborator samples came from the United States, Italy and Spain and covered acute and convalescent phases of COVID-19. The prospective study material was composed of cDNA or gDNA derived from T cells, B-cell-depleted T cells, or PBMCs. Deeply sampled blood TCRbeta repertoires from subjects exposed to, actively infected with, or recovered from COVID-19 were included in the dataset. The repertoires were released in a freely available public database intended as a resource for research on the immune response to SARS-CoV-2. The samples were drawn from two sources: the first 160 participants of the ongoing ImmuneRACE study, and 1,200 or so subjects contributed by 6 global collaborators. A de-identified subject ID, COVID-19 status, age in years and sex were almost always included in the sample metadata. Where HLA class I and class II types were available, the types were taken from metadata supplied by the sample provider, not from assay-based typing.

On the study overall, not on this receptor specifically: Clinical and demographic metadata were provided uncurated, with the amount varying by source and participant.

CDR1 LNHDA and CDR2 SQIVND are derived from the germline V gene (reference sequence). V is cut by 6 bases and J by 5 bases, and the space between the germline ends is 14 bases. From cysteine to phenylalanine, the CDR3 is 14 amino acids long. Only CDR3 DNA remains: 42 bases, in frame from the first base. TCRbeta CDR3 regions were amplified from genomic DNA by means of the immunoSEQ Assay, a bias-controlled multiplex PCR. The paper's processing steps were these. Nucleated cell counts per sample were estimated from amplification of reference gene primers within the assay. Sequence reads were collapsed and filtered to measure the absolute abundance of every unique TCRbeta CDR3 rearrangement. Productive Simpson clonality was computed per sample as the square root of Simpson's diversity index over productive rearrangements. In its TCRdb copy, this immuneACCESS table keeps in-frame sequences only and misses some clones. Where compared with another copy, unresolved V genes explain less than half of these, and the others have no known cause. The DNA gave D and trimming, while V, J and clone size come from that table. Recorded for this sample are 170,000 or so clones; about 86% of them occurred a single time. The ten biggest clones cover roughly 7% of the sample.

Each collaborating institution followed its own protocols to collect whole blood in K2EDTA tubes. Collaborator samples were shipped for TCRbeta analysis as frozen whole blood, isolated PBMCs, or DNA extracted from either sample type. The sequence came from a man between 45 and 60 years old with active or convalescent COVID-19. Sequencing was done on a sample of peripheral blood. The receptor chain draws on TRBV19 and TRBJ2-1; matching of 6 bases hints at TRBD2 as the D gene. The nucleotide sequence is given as TGTGCCAGTAGGAAGCAAGGAGGGAACAATGAGCAGTTCTTC. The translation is CASRKQGGNNEQFF.